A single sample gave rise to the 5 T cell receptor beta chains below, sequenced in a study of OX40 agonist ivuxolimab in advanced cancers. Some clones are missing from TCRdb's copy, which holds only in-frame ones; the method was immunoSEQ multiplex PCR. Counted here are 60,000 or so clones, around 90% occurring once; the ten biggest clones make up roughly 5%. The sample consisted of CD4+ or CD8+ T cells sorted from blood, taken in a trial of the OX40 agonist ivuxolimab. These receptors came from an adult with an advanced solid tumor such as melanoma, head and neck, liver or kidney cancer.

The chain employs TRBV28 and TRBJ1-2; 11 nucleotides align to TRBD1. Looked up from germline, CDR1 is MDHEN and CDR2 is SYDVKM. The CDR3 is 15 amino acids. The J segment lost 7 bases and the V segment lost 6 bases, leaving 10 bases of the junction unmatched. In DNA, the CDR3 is TGTGCCAGCAGATATTCTGGGACAGGGGGTAGTGGCTACACCTTC. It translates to CASRYSGTGGSGYTF.

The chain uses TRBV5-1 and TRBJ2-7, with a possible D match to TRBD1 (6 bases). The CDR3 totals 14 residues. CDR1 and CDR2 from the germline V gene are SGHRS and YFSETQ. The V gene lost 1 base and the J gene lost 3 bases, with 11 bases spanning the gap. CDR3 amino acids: CASSLQDRLYEQYF. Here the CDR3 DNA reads TGCGCCAGCAGCTTGCAGGACAGACTCTACGAGCAGTACTTC.

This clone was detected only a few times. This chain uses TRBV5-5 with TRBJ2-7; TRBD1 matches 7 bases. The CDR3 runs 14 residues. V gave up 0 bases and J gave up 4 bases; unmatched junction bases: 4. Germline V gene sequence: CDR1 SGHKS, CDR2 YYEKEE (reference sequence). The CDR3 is CASSLVGGGYEQYF. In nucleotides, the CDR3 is TGTGCCAGCAGCTTGGTAGGGGGCGGTTACGAGCAGTACTTC. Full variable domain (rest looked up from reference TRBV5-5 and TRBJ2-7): DAGVTQSPTHLIKTRGQQVTLRCSPISGHKSVSWYQQVLGQGPQFIFQYYEKEERGRGNFPDRFSARQFPNYSSELNVNALLLGDSALYLCASSLVGGGYEQYFGPGTRLTVT.

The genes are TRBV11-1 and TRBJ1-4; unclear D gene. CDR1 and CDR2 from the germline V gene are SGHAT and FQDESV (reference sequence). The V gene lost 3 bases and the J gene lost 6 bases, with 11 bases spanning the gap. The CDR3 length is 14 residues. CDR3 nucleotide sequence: TGTGCCAGCAGCTTTGGAGGGTACGATGAAAAACTGTTTTTT. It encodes CASSFGGYDEKLFF.

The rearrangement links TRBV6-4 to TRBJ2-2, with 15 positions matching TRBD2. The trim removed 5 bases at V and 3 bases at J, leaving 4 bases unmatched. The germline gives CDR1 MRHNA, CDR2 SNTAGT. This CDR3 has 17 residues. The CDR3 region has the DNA TGTGCCAGCAGTCCCGGGACTAGCGGGGGGTACACCGGGGAGCTGTTTTTT. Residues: CASSPGTSGGYTGELFF.